This section outlines one T cell receptor (beta chain) sequence together with its context. Its specificity is unknown. This entry belongs to a study of T cell responses to AZD1222 COVID-19 vaccine. Study-wide points: Just a handful of AZD1222 recipients were seropositive at baseline. Along spike, vaccine-associated CD4 TCRs were found throughout, with dominance at 160-218 and 743-854.

Trimming took 0 bases from V and 3 from J, leaving 11 bases between them. The length of the CDR3 is 15 residues. The germline gives CDR1 MNHEY, CDR2 SMNVEV (reference sequence). Measured with immunoSEQ multiplex PCR; TCRdb has only the in-frame clones, and not every one. Seen here are 100,000 to 150,000 clones, around 88% observed once, and the top ten hold approximately 7.1%. Sequences were derived from peripheral blood, sampled 28 days after the second AZD1222 dose. V and J are TRBV27 and TRBJ1-1; no firm D call. This TCR came from an adult who received the AZD1222 COVID-19 vaccine. The CDR3 here is CASSLSPGMHTEAFF. Here the CDR3 DNA reads TGTGCCAGCAGTTTATCTCCGGGGATGCACACTGAAGCTTTCTTT.